A selection of T cell receptor beta chains follows, all from one sample in a study of blood T cell repertoires in COVID-19. This table comes from immunoSEQ multiplex PCR, and its TCRdb copy is limited to in-frame clones, with some not included. The profile shows around 180,000 clones, about nine tenths of them singletons. The material sequenced was peripheral blood. These receptors came from a man in his 70s with active or convalescent COVID-19. The CDR3 runs from the conserved cysteine through the conserved F or W. The D gene is left open where the match is weak. Clone size is stated in some rows and not others, as once, few, many or a class when expanded.

j_call v_call clone_size d_call cdr3_nt cdr3_aa
TRBJ2-1 TRBV7-3 NA TRBD2 TGTGCCAGCAGCTTTAGACTAGCGGGAGGTTCGGGCTCCTACAATGAGCAGTTCTTC CASSFRLAGGSGSYNEQFF
TRBJ1-2 TRBV7-2 NA TRBD1 TGTGCCAGCAGCTTACAGGGGGCGAACTATGGCTACACCTTC CASSLQGANYGYTF
TRBJ2-7 TRBV14 NA NA TGTGCCAGCAGCCTCCTCGGGTCGTTAGGGCAGTACTTC CASSLLGSLGQYF
TRBJ2-5 TRBV5-1 NA NA TGCGCCAGCAGCCCCCCAGCGGAGACCCAGTACTTC CASSPPAETQYF
TRBJ2-3 TRBV20-1 NA TRBD2 TGCAGTGCTAGTGGTGCGAGCGGGAGGCCCACAGATACGCAGTATTTT CSASGASGRPTDTQYF
TRBJ1-2 TRBV28 NA NA TGTGCCAGCAGTCCTAGGACAGACTCTGGCTACACCTTC CASSPRTDSGYTF
TRBJ1-5 TRBV19 once TRBD1 TGTGCCAGTAGTCCCCCCTCGGACAGGGGCGGTCAGCCCCAGCATTTT CASSPPSDRGGQPQHF
TRBJ1-2 TRBV28 NA NA TGTGCCAGCAGTCCACGGCTCGGGACTCGGGGCTACACCTTC CASSPRLGTRGYTF
TRBJ1-1 TRBV7-8 once NA TGTGCCAGCAGCCCCTCGAACACTGAAGCTTTCTTT CASSPSNTEAFF
TRBJ1-2 TRBV18 NA TRBD1 TGTGCCAGCTCGTCCGGGACAGATGGCTACACCTTC CASSSGTDGYTF
TRBJ1-1 TRBV2 NA TRBD1 TGTGCCACCGAGAACAGGGGAACTGAAGCTTTCTTT CATENRGTEAFF
TRBJ2-1 TRBV7-2 NA TRBD2 TGTGCCAGCAGCTTAGAGAGCGGGAGACCCTACAATGAGCAGTTCTTC CASSLESGRPYNEQFF
TRBJ1-1 TRBV18 once TRBD1 TGTGCCAGCTCACCGGCCGACAGGGTGGTCACTGAAGCTTTCTTT CASSPADRVVTEAFF
TRBJ2-7 TRBV29-1 NA TRBD1 TGCAGCGTGATAAGGGGGCCCTACGAGCAGTACTTC CSVIRGPYEQYF
TRBJ1-1 TRBV19 NA NA TGTGCCAGTAGTTCTCCGGTTCGGGGAAAAGAAGCTTTCTTT CASSSPVRGKEAFF
TRBJ2-7 TRBV21-1 NA NA TGTGCCAGCAGCAACCCGGGGGGACTAGCGGATTACTACGAGCAGTACTTC CASSNPGGLADYYEQYF
TRBJ1-4 TRBV7-9 NA NA TGTGCCAGCAGCTTCAGCGGGGGCAGGTCTGTTTCTGAAAAACTGTTTTTT CASSFSGGRSVSEKLFF
TRBJ1-5 TRBV7-9 NA NA TGTGCCAGCAGCTTTGGGGCGTCGAGCAATCAGCCCCAGCATTTT CASSFGASSNQPQHF
TRBJ2-1 TRBV19 NA NA TGTGCCAGTAGTAGTCGAGTTCAACAGGGTTTAATCAATGAGCAGTTCTTC CASSSRVQQGLINEQFF
TRBJ2-7 TRBV11-3 NA NA TGTGCCAGCAGCCCCGGGGGAGGGGGGCCCGCCTACGAGCAGTACTTC CASSPGGGGPAYEQYF
TRBJ1-1 TRBV6-1 once NA TGTGCCAGCAGTGAAGTGGGGGGGAACACTGAAGCTTTCTTT CASSEVGGNTEAFF
TRBJ1-6 TRBV21-1 few NA TGTGCCAGCAGCACACAAGATGATGTAGGGGGCGCTCAAAATTCACCCCTCCACTTT CASSTQDDVGGAQNSPLHF
TRBJ2-7 TRBV28 NA TRBD1 TGTGCCAGCAGTGCCCACAGGGACAGCTCCTACGAGCAGTACTTC CASSAHRDSSYEQYF
TRBJ1-1 TRBV30 NA TRBD1 TGTGCCTACCTCCCGGACAGGGGAGCTGAAGCTTTCTTT CAYLPDRGAEAFF
TRBJ2-2 TRBV9 NA TRBD2 TGTGCCAGCAGCGTAGATGCGGGGGGGTACACCGGGGAGCTGTTTTTT CASSVDAGGYTGELFF
TRBJ2-1 TRBV6-5 NA NA TGTGCCAGCAGCGCCAGGGGCCTCAACCCCAATGAGCAGTTCTTC CASSARGLNPNEQFF
TRBJ1-2 TRBV4-3 NA NA TGCGCCAGCAGCCAATTTTTGACAGTTCGTCGGGACTATGGCTACACCTTC CASSQFLTVRRDYGYTF
TRBJ2-3 TRBV5-4 NA TRBD1 TGTGCCAGCAGCCCCGGACAGGGAAACACAGATACGCAGTATTTT CASSPGQGNTDTQYF
TRBJ2-7 TRBV5-4 few NA TGTGCCAGCAGCTTCCCGGCGGGAGAGCAGTACTTC CASSFPAGEQYF
TRBJ2-7 TRBV5-4 few TRBD1 TGTGCCAGCAGCAACTGGGACAGGAGGTACGAGCAGTACTTC CASSNWDRRYEQYF
TRBJ2-2 TRBV24-1 NA TRBD2 TGTGCCACCACTGGCGGTGCTAGCGGGAGTCCCGGGGAGCTGTTTTTT CATTGGASGSPGELFF
TRBJ1-2 TRBV3-1/TRBV3-2 NA TRBD1 TGTGCCAGCAGCCAGTATATGGGACAGGGGTATGGCTACACCTTC CASSQYMGQGYGYTF
TRBJ1-4 TRBV5-1 NA NA TGCGCCAGCAGCTTGGGGGCCCAGGGTTATAATGAAAAACTGTTTTTT CASSLGAQGYNEKLFF
TRBJ2-7 TRBV20-1 NA TRBD1 TGCAGTGCTAGTGTAGGGACAGGGAAGGAGCAGTACTTC CSASVGTGKEQYF
TRBJ2-6 TRBV9 NA NA TGTGCCAGCAGCGGTCCACCTAGAAACAGCCGGGAGCCCTTTGGGGCCAACGTCCTGACTTTC CASSGPPRNSREPFGANVLTF
TRBJ2-3 TRBV12-5 NA NA TGTGCTAGTGGTTTGGGACAGGCTAGCACAGATACGCAGTATTTT CASGLGQASTDTQYF
TRBJ1-2 TRBV28 NA NA TGTGCCAGCAGTTTAGCGGGGGCGTATGGCTACACCTTC CASSLAGAYGYTF
TRBJ1-1 TRBV7-9 NA NA TGTGCCAGCAGCTTAGCGGGAGGGGCTGAAGCTTTCTTT CASSLAGGAEAFF
TRBJ1-1 TRBV20-1 NA NA TGCAGTGCTTGGACAGTTCGATCGGCTTTCTTT CSAWTVRSAFF
TRBJ1-2 TRBV5-1 NA TRBD1 TGCGCCAGCAGCGGGACAGGGTCTAACTATGGCTACACCTTC CASSGTGSNYGYTF
TRBJ1-6 TRBV2 NA NA TGTGCCAGCAGGGAGACAGGCTCCTATAATTCACCCCTCCACTTT CASRETGSYNSPLHF
TRBJ2-1 TRBV29-1 NA TRBD1 TGCAGCGTTGGCGCCCCCTCAGACAGGGGATTCTTCAATGAGCAGTTCTTC CSVGAPSDRGFFNEQFF
TRBJ1-3 TRBV15 NA NA TGTGCCACCAGCAGAGCACTGGACAAAGGAAACACCATATATTTT CATSRALDKGNTIYF
TRBJ1-5 TRBV4-1 few NA TGCGCCAGCAGCCAAGTCGAGGTTCCAGGGAATGCTCAGCCCCAGCATTTT CASSQVEVPGNAQPQHF
TRBJ1-2 TRBV28 NA NA TGTGCCAGCACTTTTCACGACAGAAACTATGGCTACACCTTC CASTFHDRNYGYTF
TRBJ1-2 TRBV29-1 NA NA TGCAGCGTTGACTCCGGGACACCCACAGGCGCTAAGGGCTACACCTTC CSVDSGTPTGAKGYTF
TRBJ2-7 TRBV4-3 NA NA TGCGCCAGCAGCCCCAGGTCCGGGGACGAGCAGTACTTC CASSPRSGDEQYF
TRBJ1-2 TRBV5-8 NA NA TGTGCCAGCAGCTTGGCGGGGGGGCGCTCGATCTATGGCTACACCTTC CASSLAGGRSIYGYTF
TRBJ1-4 TRBV19 once NA TGTGCCAGTCGAGGGCCTGGGAGAGGGGGTAATGAAAAACTGTTTTTT CASRGPGRGGNEKLFF
TRBJ2-1 TRBV11-2 NA NA TGTGCCAGCAATCCCTCCTCCAGGGTTGGTGAGCAGTTCTTC CASNPSSRVGEQFF
TRBJ1-5 TRBV28 NA NA TGTGCTGTCCGGGACTCTCTTACGGAGCCCCAGCATTTT CAVRDSLTEPQHF
TRBJ1-1 TRBV5-5 once NA TGTGCCAGCAGCTCATACACAGGGCGGACTGAAGCTTTCTTT CASSSYTGRTEAFF
TRBJ1-4 TRBV6-2/TRBV6-3 NA NA TGTGCCAGCAGTTACTCGATTAGGACAGAAGATGAAAAACTGTTTTTT CASSYSIRTEDEKLFF
TRBJ1-3 TRBV5-8 once NA TGTGCCAGCAGCTTGGCGGGGTCCGGAAACACCATATATTTT CASSLAGSGNTIYF